This T cell receptor (beta chain) was sequenced during a study of ipilimumab plus nivolumab after autologous stem cell transplantation (dated by TCRdb to about 2021). A note on the overall study: A median of about five ipilimumab doses and about eight nivolumab doses was received by trial patients. High-risk transplant-naive patients and patients relapsing within 3 years of a first autologous transplant were included in the myeloma cohort. Patients with high-risk diffuse large B cell lymphoma, mature T cell lymphoma, or multiple myeloma undergoing autologous transplant were enrolled in the trial. The intent-to-treat population of the trial was made up of under 40 patients. Results the study describes overall, beyond this receptor: The authors stated that profiles of the T cell receptor repertoire, regulatory T cell phenotype and gut microbiota provided a biologic rationale for studying this approach further. Combined checkpoint inhibition appeared tolerable as post-transplant consolidation, according to the authors' conclusion.

This clone has just one count. The clone's antigen remains unknown. The record has no base qualities; no much larger clone is one base away. Checkpoint therapy began 14 to 28 days after autologous transplant, with ipilimumab given at 1 mg/kg intravenously on day 1 of selected weeks. Patients received nivolumab at 3 mg/kg intravenously on day 1 of weeks 1, 4, 7, 10, and every two weeks through week 26. This Phase Ib clinical trial tested ipilimumab plus nivolumab, a combined checkpoint inhibition, as consolidation after autologous stem cell transplantation. Library construction relied on the immunoSEQ multiplex PCR assay. Not all clones reach the TCRdb copy of this immuneACCESS table, which keeps in-frame sequences only. Checked studies attribute under half of the gap to unresolved V genes and leave the rest unexplained. This sample has some 46,000 clones in its table, and approximately 90% of those were observed once. The ten largest clones take up around 0.86% of the sample.

The germline V gene yields SGHRS for CDR1 and YFSETQ for CDR2. Relative to germline, V is 0 bases shorter and J is 8 bases shorter, with 15 bases between their ends. The CDR3 starts with the cysteine, ends with the phenylalanine, and has 14 residues. Kept here is only the CDR3 DNA, which spans 42 bases and is read in frame from base 1. The sequencing here drew on PBMCs, taken in a trial of ipilimumab plus nivolumab as post-transplant consolidation. This chain joins TRBV5-1 to TRBJ2-7; the D gene cannot be named for sure. The TCR comes from a male donor with multiple myeloma. The CDR3 reads CASSLEQLPEKQYF. The DNA sequence reads TGCGCCAGCAGCTTGGAACAGCTCCCCGAGAAGCAGTACTTC.